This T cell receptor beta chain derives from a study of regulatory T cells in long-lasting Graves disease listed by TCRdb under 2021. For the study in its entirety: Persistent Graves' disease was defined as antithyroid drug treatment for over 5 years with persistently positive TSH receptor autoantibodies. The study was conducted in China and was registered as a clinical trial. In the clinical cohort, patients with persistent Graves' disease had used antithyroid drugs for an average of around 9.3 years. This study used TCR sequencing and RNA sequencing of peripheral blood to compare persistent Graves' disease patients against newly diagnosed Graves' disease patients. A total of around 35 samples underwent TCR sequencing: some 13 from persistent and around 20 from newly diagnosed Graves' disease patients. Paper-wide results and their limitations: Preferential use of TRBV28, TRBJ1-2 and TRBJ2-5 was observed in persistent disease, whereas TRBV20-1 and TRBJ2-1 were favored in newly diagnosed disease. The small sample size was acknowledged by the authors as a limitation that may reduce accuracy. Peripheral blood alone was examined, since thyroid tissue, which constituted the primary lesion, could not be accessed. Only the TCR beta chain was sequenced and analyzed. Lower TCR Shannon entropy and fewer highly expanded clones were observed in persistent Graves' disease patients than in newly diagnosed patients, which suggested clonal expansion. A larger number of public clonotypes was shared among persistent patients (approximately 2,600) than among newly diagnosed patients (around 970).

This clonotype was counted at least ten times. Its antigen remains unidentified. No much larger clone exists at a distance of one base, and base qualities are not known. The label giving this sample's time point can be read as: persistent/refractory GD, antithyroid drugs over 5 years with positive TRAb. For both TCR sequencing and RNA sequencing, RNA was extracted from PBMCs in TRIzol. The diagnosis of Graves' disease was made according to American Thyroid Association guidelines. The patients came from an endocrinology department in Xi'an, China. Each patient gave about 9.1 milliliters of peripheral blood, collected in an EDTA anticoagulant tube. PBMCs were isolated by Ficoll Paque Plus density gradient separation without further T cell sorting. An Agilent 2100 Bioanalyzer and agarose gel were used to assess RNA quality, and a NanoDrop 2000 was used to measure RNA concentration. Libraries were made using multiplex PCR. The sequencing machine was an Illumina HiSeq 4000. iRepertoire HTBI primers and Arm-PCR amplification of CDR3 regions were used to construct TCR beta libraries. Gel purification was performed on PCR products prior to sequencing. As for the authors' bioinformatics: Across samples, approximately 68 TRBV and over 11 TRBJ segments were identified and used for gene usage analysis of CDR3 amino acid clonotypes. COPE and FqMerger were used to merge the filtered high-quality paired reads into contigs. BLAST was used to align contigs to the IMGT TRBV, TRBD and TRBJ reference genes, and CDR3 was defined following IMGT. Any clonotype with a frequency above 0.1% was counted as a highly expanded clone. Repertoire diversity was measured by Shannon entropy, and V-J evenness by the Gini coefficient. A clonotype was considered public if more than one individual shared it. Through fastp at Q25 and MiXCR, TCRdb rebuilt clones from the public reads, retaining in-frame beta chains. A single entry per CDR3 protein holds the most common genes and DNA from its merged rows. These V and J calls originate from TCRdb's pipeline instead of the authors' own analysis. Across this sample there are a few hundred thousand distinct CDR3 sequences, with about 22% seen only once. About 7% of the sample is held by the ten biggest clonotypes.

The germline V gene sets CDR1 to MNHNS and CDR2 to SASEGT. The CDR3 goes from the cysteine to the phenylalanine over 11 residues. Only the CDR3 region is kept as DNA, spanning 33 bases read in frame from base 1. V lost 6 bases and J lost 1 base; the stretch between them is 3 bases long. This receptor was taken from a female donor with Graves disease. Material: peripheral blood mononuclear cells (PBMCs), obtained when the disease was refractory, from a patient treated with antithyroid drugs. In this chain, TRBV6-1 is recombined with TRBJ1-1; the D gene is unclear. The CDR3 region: CASRKNTEAFF. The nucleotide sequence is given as TGTGCCAGCAGGAAGAACACTGAAGCTTTCTTT.